This T cell receptor (beta chain) is drawn from a study of blood T cell repertoires in COVID-19. The CDR3 spans 17 residues. Germline V gene lookup returns CDR1 SGHRS and CDR2 YFSETQ. V lost 3 bases to trimming and J lost 6 bases; unmatched junction nucleotides: 11. Sequencing used immunoSEQ multiplex PCR; TCRdb keeps in-frame clones, though not all of them. The sample lists approximately 320,000 clones; approximately 89% were seen once. The sequence derives from a woman aged 25-40 years with COVID-19, enrolled during active disease. This chain uses TRBV5-1 with TRBJ2-3; 12 nucleotides match TRBD2. Input material: peripheral blood. The CDR3 nucleotides are TGCGCCAGCAGCTCCCTAGCGGGGGGGCCATTTTCGGATACGCAGTATTTT. This sequence encodes CASSSLAGGPFSDTQYF.